A single sample is the source of the 19 T cell receptor beta chains below, sequenced in a study of blood T cells in healthy people across ages. The second PCR ran about 6 to 12 cycles with a sample-barcoded 5' primer and J-beta primers. TCRdb re-analysed the 5' RACE reads in MiXCR, keeping a single row per CDR3 protein. The sample has 2 million or so distinct CDR3 sequences; around half are singletons. The sequenced material came from blood. The receptors come from a woman between 40 and 55 years old in good health.

The rearrangement uses TRBV7-2 and TRBJ1-5, with 10 bases identical to TRBD1. CDR1 and CDR2 (germline): SGHTA, FQGNSA. V was pared by 6 bases and J by 0 bases, with 8 bases of the junction left unmatched. The CDR3 extends over 17 amino acids. CDR3 loop: CASSPGTGAYSNQPQHF. CDR3 coding DNA: TGTGCCAGCAGTCCCGGGACAGGGGCTTATAGCAATCAGCCCCAGCATTTT.

This chain joins TRBV9 and TRBJ2-1, with a weak D call TRBD1 (6 bases). The length of the CDR3 is 15 residues. Germline V gene lookup returns CDR1 SGDLS and CDR2 YYNGEE. V was shortened by 0 bases and J by 3 bases, with 10 bases between the two germline ends. The CDR3 protein is CASSVGDNYYNEQFF. The DNA of the CDR3 is TGTGCCAGCAGCGTAGGGGACAACTACTACAATGAGCAGTTCTTC.

This clonotype has a handful of counts. V is TRBV4-2 and J is TRBJ2-1; 8 nucleotides align to TRBD1. After removal of 0 bases from V and 7 bases from J, the junction contained 8 bases not matched to a gene. This CDR3 is 16 amino acids long. Germline V gene lookup returns CDR1 LGHNA and CDR2 YNFKEQ. The CDR3 coding sequence is TGTGCCAGCAGCCAAGAACCGGGACAGGTTAGTAATGAGCAGTTCTTC. This sequence encodes CASSQEPGQVSNEQFF.

This chain links TRBV9 with TRBJ2-7; TRBD1 might be the D (5 bases). In germline, CDR1 is SGDLS, CDR2 YYNGEE. This CDR3 is 14 amino acids long. Trimming cost V 3 bases and J 2 bases, with 12 bases left between them. DNA for the CDR3: TGTGCCAGCAGCGAACCAGGGTGCCCCTACGAGCAGTACTTC. Translating it yields CASSEPGCPYEQYF.

This chain joins TRBV7-2 and TRBJ2-3, with 10 nucleotides matching TRBD2. This CDR3 is built from 19 residues. J lost 7 bases, V lost 7 bases, and 23 bases had no gene match. CDR1 is SGHTA, CDR2 FQGNSA, per germline. The DNA for the CDR3 is TGTGCCAGCACCCTTTCCCCCGGAGCTAGCGGGGGTGCTGGGTATACGCAGTATTTT. Its protein product is CASTLSPGASGGAGYTQYF.

The CDR3 coding sequence is TGTGCCAGCAGGGCCGGGACAGGGAACACCGGGGAGCTGTTTTTT. It codes for CASRAGTGNTGELFF. The rearrangement joins TRBV9 to TRBJ2-2; TRBD1 matches at 8 bases. V was pared by 5 bases and J by 1 base, with 4 bases of the junction left unmatched. Germline V gene lookup returns CDR1 SGDLS and CDR2 YYNGEE. CDR3 length: 15 amino acids.

This chain joins TRBV5-1 and TRBJ2-1, with 11 bases lining up with TRBD2. V lost 4 bases, J lost 0 bases, and 6 bases stayed unmatched. CDR3 size: 17 residues. Germline V gives CDR1 SGHRS, CDR2 YFSETQ. Written as DNA, the CDR3 is TGCGCCAGCAGCCGGGGACTAGCGGATAGCTCCTACAATGAGCAGTTCTTC. Protein: CASSRGLADSSYNEQFF. The full variable domain, rest sourced from reference TRBV5-1 and TRBJ2-1, is KAGVTQTPRYLIKTRGQQVTLSCSPISGHRSVSWYQQTPGQGLQFLFEYFSETQRNKGNFPGRFSGRQFSNSRSEMNVSTLELGDSALYLCASSRGLADSSYNEQFFGPGTRLTVL.

The chain couples TRBV5-6 to TRBJ2-7, with TRBD2 matching over 7 bases. The CDR3 sequence is 16 residues long. In germline, CDR1 is SGHDT, CDR2 YYEEEE. Losses at the gene ends were 4 bases for V and 0 bases for J; bases not matched to a gene: 10. CDR3 bases: TGTGCCAGCAGCCTTATTTGGGGGGGGAGCTCCTACGAGCAGTACTTC. Protein: CASSLIWGGSSYEQYF.

The chain is built from TRBV15 and TRBJ2-3, with TRBD1 as a possible D gene (6 bases). The CDR3 runs 17 residues. Per germline, CDR1 LNHNV and CDR2 YYDKDF (reference sequence). The V gene lost 3 bases and the J gene lost 0 bases, with 16 bases spanning the gap. The CDR3 bases are TGTGCCACCAGCAGGCGCGGACAGACACCTAGCACAGATACGCAGTATTTT. Amino acids: CATSRRGQTPSTDTQYF.

Points on this clonotype: This may be a read error: a much more frequent sequence differs by one nucleotide. For the CDR3, the DNA is TGTGCCAGCAGCACTAGCGGGGGGGCCATCAATGAGCAGTACTTC. Its protein is CASSTSGGAINEQYF. The chain uses TRBV7-2 and TRBJ2-5; TRBD2 matches at 13 bases. The CDR3 covers 15 residues. Germline CDR1 and CDR2: SGHTA and FQGNSA. The V gene end was trimmed by 5 bases and the J gene end by 11 bases; junction bases not matched to a gene: 11. The full variable domain, completed using reference TRBV7-2 and TRBJ2-5, is GAGVSQSPSNKVTEKGKDVELRCDPISGHTALYWYRQSLGQGLEFLIYFQGNSAPDKSGLPSDRFSAERTGGSVSTLTIQRTQQEDSAVYLCASSTSGGAINEQYFGPGTRLLVL.

The rearrangement joins TRBV7-9 to TRBJ2-6, with 11 bases matching TRBD1. CDR3 length: 19 residues. V dropped 1 base and J dropped 3; count of bases not matched to a gene: 8. Per germline, CDR1 SEHNR and CDR2 FQNEAQ (reference sequence). In nucleotides, the CDR3 is TGTGCCAGCAGCTTAGGCAAGTGGACAGGGGGCTTTGGGGCCAACGTCCTGACTTTC. Protein: CASSLGKWTGGFGANVLTF. Combining the CDR3 with reference TRBV7-9 and TRBJ2-6 gives the whole variable domain DTGVSQNPRHKITKRGQNVTFRCDPISEHNRLYWYRQTLGQGPEFLTYFQNEAQLEKSRLLSDRFSAERPKGSFSTLEIQRTEQGDSAMYLCASSLGKWTGGFGANVLTFGAGSRLTVL.

This clonotype was detected only a few times. The chain joins TRBV6-6 to TRBJ2-7; TRBD2 matches at 7 bases. The tail of the sequence fits TRBJ2-5 better, so the J call may be wrong. The CDR3 is 15 amino acids. CDR1 and CDR2 from the germline V gene are MNHNY and SVGAGI (reference sequence). CDR3 in amino acids: CASSYTAGAGETQYF. CDR3 sequence (DNA): TGTGCCAGCAGTTACACCGCGGGAGCGGGAGAGACCCAGTACTTC.

This rearrangement joins TRBV11-2 to TRBJ2-5; 11 positions agree with TRBD2. With 1 base clipped from V and 0 bases from J, the junction kept 4 bases outside the gene matches. Germline V gene sequence: CDR1 SGHAT, CDR2 FQNNGV. The CDR3 has 17 amino acids. CDR3: CASSLALAGGNQETQYF. The CDR3 coding sequence is TGTGCCAGCAGCTTAGCCCTAGCGGGGGGCAACCAAGAGACCCAGTACTTC.

This clonotype has a count of ten or more. The CDR3 loop is CASSFRAGGTADTQYF. CDR3 coding DNA: TGTGCCAGCAGCTTCCGAGCGGGGGGTACGGCAGATACGCAGTATTTT. V usage is TRBV7-2 and J usage is TRBJ2-3, with 9 bases identical to TRBD2. J lost 4 bases, V lost 3 bases, and 8 bases had no gene match. The CDR3 is 16 residues long. Germline-derived CDR1 and CDR2 are SGHTA and FQGNSA.

V usage is TRBV4-1 and J usage is TRBJ1-6; a weak D match, TRBD1 (6 bases). V was cut by 3 bases and J by 4 bases, with 10 bases left in between. The CDR3 has 15 amino acids. The germline V gene has CDR1 MGHRA and CDR2 YSYEKL. CDR3 nucleotides: TGCGCCAGCAGCCAGGGGGACATATATAATTCACCCCTCCACTTT. It encodes CASSQGDIYNSPLHF.

V and J are TRBV27 and TRBJ2-3, with 10 bases fitting TRBD2. The CDR3 sequence is 15 residues long. Germline loops: CDR1 MNHEY, CDR2 SMNVEV (reference sequence). Losses at the gene ends were 5 bases for V and 4 bases for J; bases not matched to a gene: 6. The CDR3 loop reads CASSPRTSGADTQYF. DNA for the CDR3: TGTGCCAGCAGTCCGAGGACTAGCGGAGCAGATACGCAGTATTTT.

This sequence joins TRBV24-1 and TRBJ2-1; TRBD2 matches at 11 bases. The CDR3 is 17 amino acids. Germline trimming cut 4 bases from V and 8 bases from J; bases unmatched to any gene: 12. Looked up from germline, CDR1 is KGHDR and CDR2 is SFDVKD. The CDR3 here is CATSDWTSGSRRDEQFF. CDR3 nucleotides: TGTGCCACCAGTGACTGGACTAGCGGGTCCCGTCGGGATGAGCAGTTCTTC.

This chain joins TRBV13 and TRBJ2-1, with 10 positions matching TRBD1. Germline CDR1 reads PRHDT; CDR2 reads FYEKMQ (reference sequence). The CDR3 spans 16 residues. The trim removed 5 bases at V and 12 bases at J, leaving 16 bases unmatched. In DNA form, the CDR3 reads TGTGCCAGCAGCCTATTGACAGGGGGCTTGTCGGAGGGGCAGTTCTTC. Its translation is CASSLLTGGLSEGQFF.

This clonotype has a single count. The V gene is TRBV20-1, the J gene TRBJ2-1; 11 bases fit TRBD1. The CDR3 runs 15 residues. V shed 0 bases, J shed 13 bases, and the junction held 11 bases outside the gene matches. CDR1 is DFQATT and CDR2 is SNEGSKA in the germline V gene (reference sequence). CDR3 sequence reads: CSARDAGTGGGKQFF. As DNA, the CDR3 is TGCAGTGCTAGAGATGCCGGGACAGGGGGGGGTAAACAGTTCTTC.